This T cell receptor (beta chain) appears in the sequencing data of a study of molecular identifiers for immune sequencing clone quantification. TCRdb analysed the PCR reads with MiXCR anew, one entry per CDR3 protein. The sample lists under 600,000 distinct CDR3 sequences; roughly a fifth were seen once. Naive CD8 T cells, phenotype CD8+CD4-CCR7+CD45RA+, were sorted. This clonotype was detected ten times or more. This TCR came from a human donor in good health. Some libraries in this study had Jurkat cell RNA spiked in. Sequencing used naive CD8+ T cells from blood, with Jurkat cell RNA spiked in. Subset here: FACS-sorted CD8+CD4-CCR7+CD45RA+ naive T cells.

CDR3 nucleotide sequence: TGTGCCAGCAGCTTAGAAGGAGCGGGGGGGCAAGAGACCCAGTACTTC. This gives the protein CASSLEGAGGQETQYF. V gene TRBV7-6 combines with J gene TRBJ2-5; 10 nucleotides line up with TRBD2. The V and J ends lost 1 base and 2 bases, in that order; junction bases with no gene match: 4. CDR1 and CDR2 from the germline V gene are SGHVS and FNYEAQ. The CDR3 extends over 16 amino acids.